The 17 T cell receptor beta chains reported below all come from one sample, sequenced in a study of tumor and adjacent non-tumor tissue in lung cancer. This sample's RNA came from whole unsorted tissue. Three rounds of nested PCR, following a modified ARM-PCR protocol, produced the TCRbeta library. TCRdb reprocessed the multiplex PCR reads with MiXCR, giving one entry per CDR3 protein. The repertoire holds about 85,000 distinct CDR3 sequences, with 61% as singletons. The material sequenced was lung tumor tissue. The receptor set was obtained from a man aged 65-85 years with non-small cell lung cancer.

This clonotype has a handful of counts. Mismatch with germline at one junction end may stem from a read error. V gene TRBV10-3 combines with J gene TRBJ2-1; D is perhaps TRBD2 (7 bases). Germline loops: CDR1 ENHRY, CDR2 SYGVKD. The CDR3 is made up of 13 amino acids. Here the CDR3 reads CTISDKGGVGQFF. CDR3 bases: TGTACCATCAGTGATAAAGGGGGGGTGGGGCAGTTCTTC.

For this clonotype: This could be a read error, since a much larger clone is one nucleotide away. This chain connects TRBV14 to TRBJ1-1; 7 positions match TRBD1. Trimming at V came to 4 bases and at J to 1 base, leaving 12 bases not matched to a gene. CDR1 is SGHDN, CDR2 FVKESK, per germline. This CDR3 has 17 residues. The CDR3 loop reads CASSPNRTGSKNTEAFF. CDR3 nucleotides: TGTGCCAGCAGCCCGAATCGGACAGGTAGTAAGAACACTGAAGCTTTCTTT. Drawing the rest from reference TRBV14 and TRBJ1-1, the complete variable domain is EAGVTQFPSHSVIEKGQTVTLRCDPISGHDNLYWYRRVMGKEIKFLLHFVKESKQDESGMPNNRFLAERTGGTYSTLKVQPAELEDSGVYFCASSPNRTGSKNTEAFFGQGTRLTVV.

For this clonotype: A much larger clone lies one base from this, so it may be a read error. Here the CDR3 reads CTSSLYRQSGEQYF. Written as DNA, the CDR3 is TGTACCAGCAGTTTATACAGACAGTCTGGCGAGCAGTACTTC. The rearrangement joins TRBV28 to TRBJ2-7; possible D gene TRBD1, 5 bases. The germline V gene has CDR1 MDHEN and CDR2 SYDVKM. The length of the CDR3 is 14 residues.

With regard to this clonotype: One end of the junction fails to match germline, which may point to a read error. The chain combines TRBV7-9 with TRBJ2-6; D assignment may be TRBD1 or TRBD2 (5 bases each). CDR1 and CDR2 (germline): SEHNR, FQNEAQ (reference sequence). The CDR3 sequence is 16 residues long. CDR3 in amino acids: CASSFLTTNGANVLTF. CDR3 coding DNA: TGTGCCAGCAGCTTCCTCACTACTAACGGGGCCAATGTCCTGACTTTC.

The chain has TRBV28 and TRBJ1-6; 7 nucleotides agree with TRBD1. The germline CDR1 and CDR2 sequences are MDHEN and SYDVKM. This CDR3 comprises 15 residues. V lost 5 bases and J lost 6; bases outside the gene matches: 7. As DNA, the CDR3 is TGTGCCAGCAGTCCTTACAGGGGCACTAATTCACCCCTCCACTTT. It is translated as CASSPYRGTNSPLHF. The variable domain in full, completed from reference TRBV28 and TRBJ1-6, reads DVKVTQSSRYLVKRTGEKVFLECVQDMDHENMFWYRQDPGLGLRLIYFSYDVKMKEKGDIPEGYSVSREKKERFSLILESASTNQTSMYLCASSPYRGTNSPLHFGNGTRLTVT.

The chain recombines TRBV7-9 with TRBJ2-6; D remains unclear. V was shortened by 5 bases and J by 0 bases, with 11 bases between the two germline ends. The CDR3 has 16 amino acids. CDR1 is SEHNR, CDR2 FQNEAQ, per germline (reference sequence). This CDR3 is CASSQKCTSGANVLTF. The CDR3, as DNA: TGTGCCAGCAGCCAAAAATGTACCTCTGGGGCCAACGTCCTGACTTTC.

Comments on this clonotype: At one of its ends the junction is not consistent with the germline gene, which may arise from a read error. V and J are TRBV11-2 and TRBJ2-5; D may be TRBD1 (6 bases). The CDR3 sequence is 14 residues long. From germline, CDR1 is SGHAT and CDR2 FQNNGV. CDR3 sequence reads: CASSPRQAEETRYF. The DNA of the CDR3 is TGTGCCAGCAGTCCTAGACAGGCGGAAGAGACCCGGTACTTC.

The rearrangement links TRBV6-1 to TRBJ1-6; D not certain. Germline loops: CDR1 MNHNS, CDR2 SASEGT. The CDR3 totals 15 residues. Trimming left V 1 base short and J 6 bases short, with 10 bases between. CDR3 sequence (DNA): TGTGCCAGCAGTGAAGTAGTGTCGGGTAATTCACCCCTCCACTTT. It yields the protein CASSEVVSGNSPLHF.

This clonotype was recorded many times. The chain carries TRBV6-6 and TRBJ2-7; TRBD1 matches 8 bases. V dropped 2 bases and J dropped 4; count of bases not matched to a gene: 4. The germline CDR1 and CDR2 sequences are MNHNY and SVGAGI (reference sequence). The CDR3 covers 14 residues. CDR3 sequence (DNA): TGTGCCAGCAGTTACGCAGGGGGCGGGTACGAGCAGTACTTC. Protein: CASSYAGGGYEQYF.

This clonotype has ten or more counts. The gene calls are TRBV14 and TRBJ2-3; possible D gene TRBD1, 6 bases. Per the germline V gene, CDR1 is SGHDN and CDR2 is FVKESK. This CDR3 spans 14 amino acids. The V and J ends lost 1 base and 8 bases respectively, with 13 bases between them. The CDR3 region is CASSQGPLQGTQYF. The CDR3 nucleotides are TGTGCCAGCAGCCAAGGACCCCTACAGGGTACGCAGTATTTT.

The genes are TRBV6-6 and TRBJ2-1; D not certain. With 1 base removed from V and 8 bases from J, the gap between germline ends came to 12 bases. This CDR3 contains 14 residues. Germline-derived CDR1 and CDR2 are MNHNY and SVGAGI (reference sequence). The CDR3, as DNA: TGTGCCAGCAGTTACTACCACAGTGGGGATGAGCAGTTCTTC. Its protein is CASSYYHSGDEQFF.

To note about this clonotype: This likely comes from a read error, as the CDR3 has no conserved phenylalanine or tryptophan at its end. The DNA is omitted, as the CDR3 cannot be located on it reliably, and the CDR3 follows TCRdb's listing. The chain is built from TRBV11-2 and TRBJ2-2; the D segment call TRBD2 is taken from the table without a DNA check. With termini counted, the CDR3 has 17 amino acids. Germline V lookup: CDR1 SGHAT, CDR2 FQNNGV. This CDR3 reads CASSSPPGLANTGELFL.

To note about this clonotype: One junction end does not reproduce the germline sequence, and a read error may be involved. J is TRBJ1-5 and V is TRBV11-2; 7 nucleotides align to TRBD1. CDR1 and CDR2 (germline): SGHAT, FQNNGV. CDR3 length: 15 residues. The CDR3, as DNA: TGTACCAGCAGTTTTTCAAGGGACAGTTGGCAGCCCCAGCATTTT. Residues: CTSSFSRDSWQPQHF.

This clonotype was recorded once. The junction differs from germline at one of its ends, possibly a read error. The chain has TRBV4-2 and TRBJ2-1; 14 positions match TRBD2. The CDR3 contains 17 residues. The germline gives CDR1 LGHNA, CDR2 YNFKEQ. The CDR3 sequence is CVSSQGGTSGGFNEQFF. CDR3 bases: TGTGTCAGCAGCCAAGGTGGGACTAGCGGGGGATTCAATGAGCAGTTCTTC.

This sequence joins TRBV11-3 and TRBJ2-3, with a possible D match to TRBD1 (6 bases). The DNA matches TRBJ1-5 better at its end, which makes the J call doubtful. CDR3 length: 15 residues. Germline V gene sequence: CDR1 SGHNT, CDR2 YENEEA. CDR3 nucleotide sequence: TGTGCCAGCAGCCTTCTAGCGGGGGGCACAGATATGCAGCATTTT. Translated, it gives CASSLLAGGTDMQHF.

The chain uses TRBV11-2 and TRBJ1-5; weak D call: TRBD1 (5 bases). Germline V lookup: CDR1 SGHAT, CDR2 FQNNGV. The CDR3 sequence is 16 residues long. The V end was cut by 9 bases, the J end by 5 bases, with 23 bases between. CDR3 bases: TGTGCCAGTCCCCAGGGCGGTGGAAGTATCGATCAGCCCCAGCATTTT. This translates into CASPQGGGSIDQPQHF.

By share of the sample, this clonotype is medium-sized (0.01 to 0.1%). This rearrangement joins TRBV4-1 to TRBJ1-5, with D hard to call. Germline V gene lookup returns CDR1 MGHRA and CDR2 YSYEKL. CDR3 length: 15 residues. Trimming left V 6 bases short and J 2 bases short, with 14 bases between. CDR3 sequence: CASSPRERGNQPQHF. CDR3 DNA sequence: TGCGCCAGCAGTCCCCGAGAAAGAGGCAATCAGCCCCAGCATTTT.